The following is a T cell receptor beta chain sequence with its context. Its specificity is not known. The data belong to a study of PD-1 blockade in mismatch repair-deficient tumors. Study context: Patients had about eleven mismatch repair-deficient cancer types and were previously treated and progressing. Overall study findings and caveats: Rapid post-treatment expansion, then contraction, generally preceding radiologic response, marked tumor-resident clones.

TCRdb's copy holds only in-frame clones and misses some; the assay was immunoSEQ multiplex PCR. Of around 40,000 clones listed, about four fifths are singletons. TCR sequencing covered three patients who responded to pembrolizumab. This CDR3 has 14 residues. CDR1 and CDR2 from the germline V gene are ENHRY and SYGVKD. Between the trimmed V and J ends, which lost 3 bases and 6 bases, there was a span of 15 bases. This sequence was found in an adult with mismatch repair-deficient cancer. The J gene is TRBJ2-7, the V gene TRBV10-3, with TRBD1 as a possible D gene (5 bases). The material was peripheral blood, obtained 4 weeks after starting pembrolizumab. The CDR3 here is CAISDGQGIAEQYF. CDR3 coding DNA: TGTGCCATCAGTGATGGGCAGGGAATAGCCGAGCAGTACTTC.